A selection of T cell receptor beta chains follows, all from one sample in a study of T cell responses to AZD1222 COVID-19 vaccine. Only in-frame clones appear in the TCRdb table, and some are missing; sequencing was by immunoSEQ multiplex PCR. The repertoire table contains about 140,000 clones. Sequenced input: peripheral blood. The receptor source for this set is an adult in good health. The CDR3 runs from the conserved cysteine through the conserved F or W. Each record gives: D gene, J gene, CDR3 length, V gene, CDR3 protein, CDR3 DNA. The D gene is left open where the match is weak.

-	TRBJ1-4	12	TRBV28	CASSLKNEKLFF	TGTGCCAGCAGTTTAAAAAATGAAAAGCTGTTTTTT
-	TRBJ1-3	15	TRBV30	CAWSMTVQSGNTIYF	TGTGCCTGGAGTATGACAGTTCAATCTGGAAACACCATATATTTT
TRBD1	TRBJ1-1	13	TRBV7-3	CASSQDRDTEAFF	TGTGCCAGCAGCCAAGACAGGGACACTGAAGCTTTCTTT
-	TRBJ1-2	14	TRBV4-1	CASSQTQANYGYTF	TGCGCCAGCAGCCAAACACAGGCTAACTATGGCTACACCTTC
TRBD1	TRBJ1-2	16	TRBV7-2	CASSLGSGGEDYGYTF	TGTGCCAGCAGCTTAGGGTCAGGGGGCGAAGACTATGGCTACACCTTC
TRBD1	TRBJ2-1	18	TRBV4-3	CASSPDPLGTGIPHEQFF	TGCGCCAGCAGCCCAGACCCACTGGGGACAGGGATCCCCCATGAGCAGTTCTTC
-	TRBJ1-6	15	TRBV6-6	CASKQQGSTNSPLHF	TGTGCCAGCAAGCAACAGGGCAGCACTAATTCACCCCTCCACTTT
-	TRBJ2-3	14	TRBV30	CAWSTMRSTDTQYF	TGTGCCTGGAGTACCATGAGAAGCACAGATACGCAGTATTTT
-	TRBJ1-4	16	TRBV19	CASSTMGRHTNEKLFF	TGTGCCAGTAGTACAATGGGACGGCATACTAATGAAAAACTGTTTTTT
-	TRBJ1-6	15	TRBV6-5	CASSLTSSYNSPLHF	TGTGCCAGCAGCCTGACATCTTCCTATAATTCACCCCTCCACTTT
-	TRBJ2-5	16	TRBV5-6	CASSLRGVGHQETQYF	TGTGCCAGCAGCTTGAGGGGGGTAGGACACCAAGAGACCCAGTACTTC
TRBD1	TRBJ1-5	16	TRBV30	CAPGQGARRGNQPQHF	TGTGCCCCGGGACAGGGGGCGCGGAGGGGCAATCAGCCCCAGCATTTT
-	TRBJ1-6	13	TRBV4-2	CASSPGLDSPLHF	TGTGCCAGCAGCCCCGGACTTGATTCACCCCTCCACTTT
-	TRBJ1-1	11	TRBV19	CASSIGPEAFF	TGTGCCAGTAGTATCGGACCTGAAGCTTTCTTT
-	TRBJ2-3	16	TRBV18	CASSPNVGRGTDTQYF	TGTGCCAGCTCACCAAATGTCGGGAGAGGGACAGATACGCAGTATTTT
-	TRBJ2-7	12	TRBV10-3	CAISENPYEQYF	TGTGCCATCAGTGAAAATCCCTACGAGCAGTACTTC
-	TRBJ1-1	13	TRBV12-3/TRBV12-4	CASSSSGSVEAFF	TGTGCCAGCAGTTCATCGGGGAGCGTTGAAGCTTTCTTT
-	TRBJ1-6	15	TRBV11-2	CASSLSGHGNSPLHF	TGTGCCAGCAGCTTATCGGGACACGGTAATTCACCCCTCCACTTT
-	TRBJ2-5	16	TRBV6-6	CASRRFTAVVAGTQYF	TGTGCCAGCAGACGGTTCACTGCCGTGGTGGCGGGGACCCAGTACTTC
-	TRBJ2-5	14	TRBV27	CASSLARRPETQYF	TGTGCCAGCAGTTTAGCCAGGCGGCCAGAGACCCAGTACTTC
-	TRBJ1-5	15	TRBV5-1	CASSLTVGSNQPQHF	TGCGCCAGCAGCTTGACAGTTGGGAGCAATCAGCCCCAGCATTTT
-	TRBJ2-5	14	TRBV7-8	CASSLGSLTETQYF	TGTGCCAGCAGCTTAGGGTCCTTAACGGAGACCCAGTACTTC
-	TRBJ2-7	14	TRBV5-3	CARSLADASYEQYF	TGTGCCAGAAGCTTGGCGGACGCCTCCTACGAGCAGTACTTC
-	TRBJ2-1	15	TRBV18	CASSPLQRSYNEQFF	TGTGCCAGCTCACCACTTCAGCGCTCCTACAATGAGCAGTTCTTC
-	TRBJ2-1	14	TRBV19	CASTPQSSYNEQFF	TGTGCCAGTACCCCCCAGAGCTCCTACAATGAGCAGTTCTTC
-	TRBJ2-5	15	TRBV28	CASSFAMRYQETQYF	TGTGCCAGCAGTTTTGCTATGAGGTACCAAGAGACCCAGTACTTC
TRBD1	TRBJ1-4	17	TRBV11-2	CASSLRGGIATNEKLFF	TGTGCCAGCAGCCTCAGAGGGGGCATAGCAACTAATGAAAAACTGTTTTTT
-	TRBJ1-6	16	TRBV7-6	CASSLGALLYNSPLHF	TGTGCCAGCAGCTTAGGGGCTCTACTGTATAATTCACCCCTCCACTTT
-	TRBJ1-6	17	TRBV7-6	CASSLGGVGSYNSPLHF	TGTGCCAGCAGCTTAGGGGGGGTCGGGTCCTATAATTCACCCCTCCACTTT
TRBD1	TRBJ1-1	13	TRBV12-3/TRBV12-4	CASRPGQGTEAFF	TGTGCCAGCAGACCCGGACAGGGGACTGAAGCTTTCTTT
-	TRBJ2-5	15	TRBV4-3	CASSQDRQGSQTQYF	TGCGCCAGCAGCCAAGATCGGCAGGGGTCGCAGACCCAGTACTTC
-	TRBJ2-1	15	TRBV27	CASSLWQGSYNEQFF	TGTGCCAGCAGTTTGTGGCAGGGCTCCTACAATGAGCAGTTCTTC
-	TRBJ1-2	13	TRBV6-5	CASSPRDYSGYTF	TGTGCCAGCAGCCCGCGGGACTACTCTGGCTACACCTTC
-	TRBJ2-5	13	TRBV6-2/TRBV6-3	CASSYGREETQYF	TGTGCCAGCAGTTACGGCAGGGAGGAGACCCAGTACTTC
-	TRBJ1-4	14	TRBV6-1	CASSEVRSGEKLFF	TGTGCCAGCAGTGAGGTCCGATCGGGTGAAAAACTGTTTTTT
TRBD1	TRBJ1-2	16	TRBV5-1	CASSPTATGVYYGYTF	TGCGCCAGCAGCCCAACAGCGACAGGGGTGTACTATGGCTACACCTTC
-	TRBJ2-5	13	TRBV5-1	CASSLGTEETQYF	TGCGCCAGCAGCTTGGGTACAGAAGAGACCCAGTACTTC
TRBD2	TRBJ2-5	13	TRBV19	CASSGGAGETQYF	TGTGCCAGTAGCGGGGGGGCTGGGGAGACCCAGTACTTC
TRBD1	TRBJ2-7	15	TRBV11-2	CASSSGTGEKGEQYF	TGTGCCAGCAGCTCCGGGACAGGGGAAAAAGGGGAGCAGTACTTC
-	TRBJ1-2	15	TRBV11-2	CASSLTGQSGYGYTF	TGTGCCAGCAGCTTAACAGGGCAGTCTGGCTATGGCTACACCTTC
-	TRBJ1-3	15	TRBV5-1	CASSPREVSGNTIYF	TGCGCCAGCAGCCCCCGGGAGGTTTCTGGAAACACCATATATTTT
-	TRBJ2-2	15	TRBV7-6	CASSLATKNTGELFF	TGTGCCAGCAGCTTAGCCACTAAGAACACCGGGGAGCTGTTTTTT
-	TRBJ1-4	14	TRBV5-1	CASSQQGLGEKLFF	TGCGCCAGCAGCCAACAGGGTCTAGGTGAAAAACTGTTTTTT
-	TRBJ1-2	17	TRBV19	CASSTGAGTPVDYGYTF	TGTGCCAGTAGTACCGGCGCAGGGACGCCAGTGGACTATGGCTACACCTTC
-	TRBJ2-7	14	TRBV6-5	CASSYSSRPYEQYF	TGTGCCAGCAGTTACTCCTCCAGGCCCTACGAGCAGTACTTC
-	TRBJ2-1	15	TRBV21-1	CASSINRGSYNEQFF	TGTGCCAGCAGCATAAACAGGGGCTCCTACAATGAGCAGTTCTTC
TRBD1	TRBJ1-2	15	TRBV24-1	CATSDPRQGSPGYTF	TGTGCCACCAGTGACCCTAGACAGGGCAGCCCTGGCTACACCTTC
TRBD1	TRBJ2-2	14	TRBV9	CASSQQGVAGELFF	TGTGCCAGCAGCCAGCAGGGGGTCGCCGGGGAGCTGTTTTTT
TRBD1	TRBJ1-5	14	TRBV6-5	CASGGGQGATRSDF	TGTGCCAGCGGCGGGGGACAGGGGGCGACCAGGTCGGATTTT
-	TRBJ1-2	15	TRBV5-1	CASSGNGEINYGYTF	TGCGCCAGCAGCGGCAATGGCGAGATTAACTATGGCTACACCTTC
-	TRBJ2-7	12	TRBV19	CASRGQNYEQYF	TGTGCCAGTAGAGGCCAAAACTACGAGCAGTACTTC
TRBD1	TRBJ2-5	16	TRBV11-2	CASSSLRGRVSQTQYF	TGTGCCAGCAGCTCACTCAGGGGGCGGGTTTCGCAGACCCAGTACTTC